Shown below are 22 T cell receptor beta chains from a single sample sequenced in a study of blood T cell repertoires in COVID-19. Clones were sequenced by immunoSEQ multiplex PCR, and TCRdb holds only the in-frame ones, with some missing. The sample contains under 250,000 clones, 84% of which appear only once. The specimen was PBMCs or T cells enriched from blood (not recorded which). These receptors all come from a man between 60 and 70 years old who had recovered from COVID-19.

The rearrangement uses TRBV5-1 and TRBJ2-1; 15 bases match TRBD2. Per germline, CDR1 SGHRS and CDR2 YFSETQ. The junction had 11 bases not matched to a gene; V was cut back by 4 bases and J by 3 bases. The CDR3 covers 19 residues. The CDR3 reads CASSRGLAGGHSIYNEQFF. DNA of the CDR3: TGCGCCAGCAGCCGGGGACTAGCGGGGGGCCACTCCATCTACAATGAGCAGTTCTTC.

This rearrangement joins TRBV7-9 to TRBJ1-1; TRBD1 is a possible D gene (5 bases). This CDR3 has 15 residues. Per germline, CDR1 SEHNR and CDR2 FQNEAQ (reference sequence). V was clipped by 3 bases and J by 0 bases, with 11 bases between them. For the CDR3, the DNA is TGTGCCAGCAGCTTGAGACAGAGTATGAACACTGAAGCTTTCTTT. Encoded protein: CASSLRQSMNTEAFF.

In its sample, this clone was seen once. The chain combines TRBV7-2 with TRBJ1-3; TRBD1 matches at 7 bases. CDR1 is SGHTA, CDR2 FQGNSA, per germline. J was trimmed by 4 bases and V by 3 bases; bases with no gene match: 3. The length of the CDR3 is 14 residues. The CDR3 coding sequence is TGTGCCAGCAGCTTTACGACAGGGGGAAACACCATATATTTT. Translating gives CASSFTTGGNTIYF. The variable domain in full, with the rest retrieved from reference TRBV7-2 and TRBJ1-3, is GAGVSQSPSNKVTEKGKDVELRCDPISGHTALYWYRQSLGQGLEFLIYFQGNSAPDKSGLPSDRFSAERTGGSVSTLTIQRTQQEDSAVYLCASSFTTGGNTIYFGEGSWLTVV.

This chain joins TRBV7-9 and TRBJ2-1, with 11 bases matching TRBD2. The CDR3 extends over 16 amino acids. Per germline, CDR1 SEHNR and CDR2 FQNEAQ (reference sequence). V shed 6 bases, J shed 6 bases, and the junction held 10 bases outside the gene matches. CDR3 DNA sequence: TGTGCCAGCAGTAACACCTTAGCGGGGGGGCGCAATGAGCAGTTCTTC. The encoded protein is CASSNTLAGGRNEQFF.

In this sample, this clone turned up once. The chain joins TRBV7-2 to TRBJ2-1; 12 bases are shared with TRBD2. Trimming at V came to 5 bases and at J to 9 bases, leaving 14 bases not matched to a gene. The CDR3 covers 17 residues. Germline CDR1 and CDR2: SGHTA and FQGNSA. For the CDR3, the DNA is TGTGCCAGCAGCACTAGCGGGGGGAACGCGGGGAGGGGTGAGCAGTTCTTC. It specifies CASSTSGGNAGRGEQFF.

The rearrangement links TRBV5-1 to TRBJ1-1; the D gene is possibly TRBD1 (5 bases). This CDR3 has 13 residues. The ends were cut back, 4 bases at V and 10 bases at J, with 17 bases in the middle. The germline V gene encodes CDR1 SGHRS and CDR2 YFSETQ. The CDR3 DNA reads TGCGCCAGCAGCCTTTCTTTGGCGGGGGGAGCTTTCTTT. Amino acids: CASSLSLAGGAFF.

This chain uses TRBV18 with TRBJ1-1; the D gene is possibly TRBD1 (5 bases). The V end lost 1 base, the J end lost 5 bases, and 14 bases lay between the germline ends. Germline V gene data show CDR1 as KGHSH and CDR2 as LQKENI. The CDR3 has 15 amino acids. The CDR3 bases are TGTGCCAGCTCACCACGGGAGGGGTGGGGGACTGAAGCTTTCTTT. Amino acids: CASSPREGWGTEAFF.

The V and J genes are TRBV6-5 and TRBJ1-5; D call uncertain. V lost 0 bases and J 5 bases, leaving 5 bases between the germline ends. CDR1 and CDR2 from the germline V gene are MNHEY and SVGAGI. This CDR3 region has 13 residues. CDR3 sequence reads: CASSYSPDQPQHF. The CDR3 DNA reads TGTGCCAGCAGTTACTCCCCGGATCAGCCCCAGCATTTT.

The V gene is TRBV25-1, the J gene TRBJ2-3; 9 bases are shared with TRBD1. Germline CDR1 reads MGHDK; CDR2 reads SYGVNS. The trim removed 6 bases at V and 3 bases at J, leaving 7 bases unmatched. CDR3 length equals 15 residues. DNA for the CDR3: TGTGCCAGCAGAAAACAGGGGGCTTGGACAGATACGCAGTATTTT. Amino acid sequence: CASRKQGAWTDTQYF. The variable domain in full, completed from reference TRBV25-1 and TRBJ2-3, reads EADIYQTPRYLVIGTGKKITLECSQTMGHDKMYWYQQDPGMELHLIHYSYGVNSTEKGDLSSESTVSRIRTEHFPLTLESARPSHTSQYLCASRKQGAWTDTQYFGPGTRLTVL.

The chain joins TRBV19 to TRBJ2-7; tentatively, D is TRBD2 (6 bases). The CDR3 loop spans 12 amino acids. The germline V and J ends were trimmed by 5 bases and 4 bases, with 9 bases remaining between them. Germline V lookup: CDR1 LNHDA, CDR2 SQIVND (reference sequence). Here the CDR3 DNA reads TGTGCCAGTAGTCCCGGGGGTTACGAGCAGTACTTC. The encoded protein is CASSPGGYEQYF.

Remarks on this clone: The same CDR3 arises from other DNA sequences in this sample as well. The J gene is TRBJ2-3, the V gene TRBV18, with D uncertain. This CDR3 region has 13 residues. The V gene's germline CDR1 is KGHSH and CDR2 LQKENI. V was pared by 3 bases and J by 0 bases, with 4 bases between. CDR3 loop: CASSPPSTDTQYF. As DNA, the CDR3 is TGTGCCAGCTCACCCCCTAGCACAGATACGCAGTATTTT. Supplemented by reference TRBV18 and TRBJ2-3, the full variable domain reads NAGVMQNPRHLVRRRGQEARLRCSPMKGHSHVYWYRQLPEEGLKFMVYLQKENIIDESGMPKERFSAEFPKEGPSILRIQQVVRGDSAAYFCASSPPSTDTQYFGPGTRLTVL.

The table lists this clone with a few counts. This rearrangement joins TRBV25-1 to TRBJ2-7; 9 nucleotides agree with TRBD1. After removal of 3 bases from V and 3 bases from J, the junction contained 6 bases not matched to a gene. Germline V CDR1 and CDR2: MGHDK, SYGVNS. The CDR3 is 15 residues long. The CDR3 is CASSDHRGQRYEQYF. CDR3 sequence (DNA): TGTGCCAGCAGTGACCACAGGGGGCAACGCTACGAGCAGTACTTC.

This clone was observed a single time. The chain has TRBV10-3 and TRBJ1-3; the match to TRBD1 covers 10 bases. This CDR3 has 18 amino acids. The germline V gene encodes CDR1 ENHRY and CDR2 SYGVKD. Trimming took 2 bases from V and 2 from J; bases not matched to a gene: 9. CDR3 nucleotides: TGTGCCATCAGTGAGGGCCTGTCGGGACAGGGGACTGGAAACACCATATATTTT. Amino acid sequence: CAISEGLSGQGTGNTIYF.

This chain uses TRBV6-6 with TRBJ2-3; 11 bases agree with TRBD2. J was trimmed by 4 bases and V by 9 bases; bases with no gene match: 6. This CDR3 is 14 amino acids long. The germline V gene has CDR1 MNHNY and CDR2 SVGAGI (reference sequence). Here the CDR3 DNA reads TGTGCCAGTGAAAATAGCGGGGGGGCAGATACGCAGTATTTT. Its protein product is CASENSGGADTQYF.

J is TRBJ1-2 and V is TRBV11-2, with a weak D call TRBD1 (5 bases). V lost 1 base and J lost 6, with 15 bases in between. The CDR3 has 15 amino acids. Germline V CDR1 and CDR2: SGHAT, FQNNGV. For the CDR3, the DNA is TGTGCCAGCAGCTTAGGGGTTAGCAGGGTGGATGGCTACACCTTC. Protein sequence: CASSLGVSRVDGYTF.

This clone has more than one count but fewer than ten. The chain has TRBV12-3 or TRBV12-4 and TRBJ1-2; no clear D gene. The CDR3 contains 12 residues. V lost 3 bases to trimming and J lost 8 bases, with 10 bases between them. CDR3 nucleotides: TGTGCCAGCAGTTTTGAGGGCTTGGGCTACACCTTC. Its protein product is CASSFEGLGYTF.

The V gene is TRBV6-1, the J gene TRBJ2-1; a possible D gene is TRBD2 (6 bases). Germline lookup yields CDR1 MNHNS and CDR2 SASEGT. V lost 5 bases to trimming and J lost 6 bases, with 17 bases between them. This CDR3 is built from 15 residues. DNA of the CDR3: TGTGCCAGCAGTTTAAGACACGGAGGGGTCAATGAGCAGTTCTTC. Translating gives CASSLRHGGVNEQFF.

This clone turned up a few times. The chain carries TRBV24-1 and TRBJ2-1; a weak D match, TRBD1 (6 bases). Trimming cost V 4 bases and J 7 bases, with 13 bases left between them. This CDR3 comprises 14 residues. Germline assignment: CDR1 KGHDR and CDR2 SFDVKD. The CDR3 region has the DNA TGTGCCACCAGTGACGTGGGGGCGAGGAATGAGCAGTTCTTC. Encoded protein: CATSDVGARNEQFF.

The V and J genes are TRBV18 and TRBJ2-3; D may be TRBD2 (6 bases). V was pared by 2 bases and J by 4 bases, with 19 bases between. CDR3 length: 17 amino acids. Per the germline V gene, CDR1 is KGHSH and CDR2 is LQKENI. DNA for the CDR3: TGTGCCAGCTCACCAAAACTAGCAAGCACTGGCTCAGATACGCAGTATTTT. Protein: CASSPKLASTGSDTQYF. Variable domain in full (rest from reference TRBV18 and TRBJ2-3): NAGVMQNPRHLVRRRGQEARLRCSPMKGHSHVYWYRQLPEEGLKFMVYLQKENIIDESGMPKERFSAEFPKEGPSILRIQQVVRGDSAAYFCASSPKLASTGSDTQYFGPGTRLTVL.

This rearrangement joins TRBV27 to TRBJ1-6; 10 bases are shared with TRBD1. The germline V gene has CDR1 MNHEY and CDR2 SMNVEV (reference sequence). V shed 4 bases, J shed 0 bases, and the junction held 3 bases outside the gene matches. CDR3 length: 17 residues. CDR3 region: CASSSWTGGSYNSPLHF. The DNA of the CDR3 is TGTGCCAGCAGTTCCTGGACAGGGGGCTCCTATAATTCACCCCTCCACTTT.

The V call is TRBV27, the J call TRBJ2-3, with 7 nucleotides matching TRBD2. V lost 2 bases to trimming and J lost 2 bases; unmatched junction nucleotides: 4. There are 15 residues in the CDR3. Germline CDR1 MNHEY, CDR2 SMNVEV (reference sequence). CDR3 amino acids: CASSLTAGDTDTQYF. CDR3 nucleotide sequence: TGTGCCAGCAGTTTAACGGCGGGGGACACAGATACGCAGTATTTT.

The rearrangement links TRBV18 to TRBJ1-2; 7 nucleotides line up with TRBD1. Per germline, CDR1 KGHSH and CDR2 LQKENI. After removal of 5 bases from V and 4 bases from J, the junction contained 4 bases not matched to a gene. The CDR3 runs to 13 residues. The CDR3 coding sequence is TGTGCCAGCTCAGAACAGGGGAGCTATGGCTACACCTTC. It specifies CASSEQGSYGYTF.